Each of the 13 T cell receptor beta chains below was sequenced from the same sample in a study of cytomegalovirus exposure and HLA in healthy donors. PCR used 60 Vbeta primers and 13 Jbeta primers. TCRdb's table, derived via immunoSEQ multiplex PCR, lists solely in-frame clones and lacks some. The sample has some 120,000 clones; roughly two thirds are singletons. The sample consisted of PBMCs. The source is a man younger than 40 in good health and CMV-seropositive.

V is TRBV9 and J is TRBJ2-1; 10 bases are shared with TRBD2. This CDR3 spans 16 amino acids. Germline V gene sequence: CDR1 SGDLS, CDR2 YYNGEE. After removal of 2 bases from V and 6 bases from J, the junction contained 8 bases not matched to a gene. The DNA of the CDR3 is TGTGCCAGCAGCGTCGCTCCCGGGACTAGCGCCAATGAGCAGTTCTTC. Translating gives CASSVAPGTSANEQFF.

The chain employs TRBV14 and TRBJ2-2; D unresolved. The V and J ends lost 4 bases and 0 bases respectively, with 6 bases between them. Germline CDR1 is SGHDN and CDR2 is FVKESK. CDR3 length equals 14 residues. The DNA of the CDR3 is TGTGCCAGCAGCCGCACAGCGAACACCGGGGAGCTGTTTTTT. It is translated as CASSRTANTGELFF.

This clone showed up just once. The CDR3 sequence: CASCGGNTYGYTF. The CDR3 DNA sequence: TGTGCCAGCTGCGGGGGAAACACTTATGGCTACACCTTC. This chain uses TRBV2 with TRBJ1-2, with D possibly matching TRBD1 (5 bases). Trimming removed 8 bases from V and 5 bases from J, with 15 bases in between. Germline V CDR1 and CDR2: SNHLY, FYNNEI. The CDR3 extends over 13 amino acids.

This clone has only one observation. A junction boundary mismatches the germline segment, possibly from a read error. The CDR3, as DNA: TGTGCCAGCAGCCCTGGACAGGGGGCAGGAGAGCAGTGCTTC. This encodes CASSPGQGAGEQCF. V usage is TRBV28 and J usage is TRBJ2-7, with 11 bases lining up with TRBD1. Per the germline V gene, CDR1 is MDHEN and CDR2 is SYDVKM. CDR3 size: 14 residues.

The CDR3 DNA follows: TGTGCCAGCAGCCCCCGGGACTCTAGTTCACCCCTCCACTTT. It is translated as CASSPRDSSSPLHF. V and J are TRBV5-6 and TRBJ1-6; D possibly corresponds to TRBD1 (5 bases). CDR1 SGHDT and CDR2 YYEEEE come from the germline V gene. CDR3 size: 14 residues. Trimming took off 4 bases at V and 9 bases at J, with 14 bases between the two ends.

The chain couples TRBV5-1 to TRBJ2-5, with 13 bases lining up with TRBD2. Germline loops: CDR1 SGHRS, CDR2 YFSETQ. The ends lost 4 bases at V and 3 bases at J; junction bases unmatched: 6. The CDR3 is 16 residues long. CDR3 DNA: TGCGCCAGCAGCCCAGGGACTAGCGGGACTAAAGAGACCCAGTACTTC. As protein: CASSPGTSGTKETQYF.

The rearrangement uses TRBV12-5 and TRBJ2-3, with TRBD2 matching 8 bases. V was pared by 6 bases and J by 3 bases, with 2 bases of the junction left unmatched. This CDR3 is 13 amino acids long. The germline CDR1 and CDR2 sequences are LGHNT and FRNRAP. The CDR3 DNA reads as TGTGCTAGTGGCCGGGGGGGAACAGATACGCAGTATTTT. Translation gives CASGRGGTDTQYF.

This clone has only a few counts. The rearrangement uses TRBV9 and TRBJ2-3, with 10 bases identical to TRBD2. CDR3 size: 16 residues. The germline gives CDR1 SGDLS, CDR2 YYNGEE. With 2 bases clipped from V and 4 bases from J, the junction kept 7 bases outside the gene matches. CDR3 sequence reads: CASSVVSGRAADTQYF. The CDR3 DNA reads as TGTGCCAGCAGCGTGGTCAGCGGGAGGGCCGCAGATACGCAGTATTTT.

V and J are TRBV7-9 and TRBJ2-1; 11 bases match TRBD2. Germline V gene data show CDR1 as SEHNR and CDR2 as FQNEAQ (reference sequence). Unmatched junction bases numbered 11, after V lost 6 bases and J lost 7 bases. CDR3 length: 16 residues. This CDR3 reads CASRQLFGTSGNEQFF. The CDR3 DNA sequence: TGTGCCAGCAGACAACTATTCGGGACTAGCGGAAATGAGCAGTTCTTC.

This clone was recorded only once. The genes are TRBV19 and TRBJ1-3, with 8 bases lining up with TRBD1. Per germline, CDR1 LNHDA and CDR2 SQIVND (reference sequence). The CDR3 is made up of 16 amino acids. Trimming removed 5 bases from V and 0 bases from J; junction bases left unmatched: 6. The DNA of the CDR3 is TGTGCCAGTAGTGAGGGACAGGTTCACTCTGGAAACACCATATATTTT. This encodes CASSEGQVHSGNTIYF.

This chain uses TRBV5-1 with TRBJ2-3, with 8 bases identical to TRBD2. This CDR3 region has 15 residues. J lost 4 bases, V lost 4 bases, and 8 bases had no gene match. Germline V gives CDR1 SGHRS, CDR2 YFSETQ. DNA of the CDR3: TGCGCCAGCAGCCCCCGGACTAGCTCCCCAGATACGCAGTATTTT. Translated: CASSPRTSSPDTQYF.

The chain links TRBV19 to TRBJ1-1, with TRBD1 matching 10 bases. Trimming at V came to 4 bases and at J to 4 bases, leaving 9 bases not matched to a gene. From germline, CDR1 is LNHDA and CDR2 SQIVND (reference sequence). The CDR3 has 16 amino acids. The CDR3: CASSSTPGQGPTEAFF. The CDR3 DNA reads as TGTGCCAGTAGTAGTACCCCGGGACAGGGGCCCACTGAAGCTTTCTTT.

This clone has a handful of counts. Here the CDR3 DNA reads TGTGCCAGCAGCAAAACGACAGGGGCCTACGAGCAGTACTTC. Its translation is CASSKTTGAYEQYF. The rearrangement links TRBV9 to TRBJ2-7; 8 nucleotides align to TRBD1. The CDR3 consists of 14 residues. V lost 4 bases and J lost 2; bases outside the gene matches: 5. The germline V gene encodes CDR1 SGDLS and CDR2 YYNGEE.